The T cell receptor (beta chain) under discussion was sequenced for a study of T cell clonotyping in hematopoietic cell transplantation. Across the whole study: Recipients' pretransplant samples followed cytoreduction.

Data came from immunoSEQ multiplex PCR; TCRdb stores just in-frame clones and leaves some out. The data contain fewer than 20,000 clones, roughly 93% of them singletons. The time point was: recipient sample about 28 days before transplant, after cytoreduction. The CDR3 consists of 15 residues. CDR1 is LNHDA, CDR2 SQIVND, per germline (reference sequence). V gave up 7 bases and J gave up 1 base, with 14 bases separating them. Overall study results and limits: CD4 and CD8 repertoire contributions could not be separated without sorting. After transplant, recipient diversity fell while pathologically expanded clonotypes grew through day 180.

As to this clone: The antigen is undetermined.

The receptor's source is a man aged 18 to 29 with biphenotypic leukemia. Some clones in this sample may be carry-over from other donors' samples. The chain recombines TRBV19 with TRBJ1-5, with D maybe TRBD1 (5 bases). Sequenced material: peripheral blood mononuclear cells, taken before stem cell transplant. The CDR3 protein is CASTDVGGSNQPQHF. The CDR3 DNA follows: TGTGCCAGTACCGACGTGGGGGGGAGCAATCAGCCCCAGCATTTT. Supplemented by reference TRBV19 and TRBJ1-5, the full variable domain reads DGGITQSPKYLFRKEGQNVTLSCEQNLNHDAMYWYRQDPGQGLRLIYYSQIVNDFQKGDIAEGYSVSREKKESFPLTVTSAQKNPTAFYLCASTDVGGSNQPQHFGDGTRLSIL.